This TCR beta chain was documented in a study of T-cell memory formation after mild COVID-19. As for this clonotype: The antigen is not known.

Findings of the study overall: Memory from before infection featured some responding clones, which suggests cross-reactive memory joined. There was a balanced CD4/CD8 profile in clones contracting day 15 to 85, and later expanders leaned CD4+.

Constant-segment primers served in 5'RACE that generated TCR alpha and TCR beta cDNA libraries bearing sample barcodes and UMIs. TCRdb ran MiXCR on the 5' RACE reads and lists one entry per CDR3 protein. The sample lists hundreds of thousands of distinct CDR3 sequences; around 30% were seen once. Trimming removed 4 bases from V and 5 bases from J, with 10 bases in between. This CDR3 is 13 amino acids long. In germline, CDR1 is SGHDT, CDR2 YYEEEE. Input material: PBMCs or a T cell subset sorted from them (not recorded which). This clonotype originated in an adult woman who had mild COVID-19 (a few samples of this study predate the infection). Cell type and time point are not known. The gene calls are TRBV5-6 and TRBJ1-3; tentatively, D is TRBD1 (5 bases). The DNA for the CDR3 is TGTGCCAGCAGCCGTGACAGAAGAAACACCATATATTTT. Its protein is CASSRDRRNTIYF.